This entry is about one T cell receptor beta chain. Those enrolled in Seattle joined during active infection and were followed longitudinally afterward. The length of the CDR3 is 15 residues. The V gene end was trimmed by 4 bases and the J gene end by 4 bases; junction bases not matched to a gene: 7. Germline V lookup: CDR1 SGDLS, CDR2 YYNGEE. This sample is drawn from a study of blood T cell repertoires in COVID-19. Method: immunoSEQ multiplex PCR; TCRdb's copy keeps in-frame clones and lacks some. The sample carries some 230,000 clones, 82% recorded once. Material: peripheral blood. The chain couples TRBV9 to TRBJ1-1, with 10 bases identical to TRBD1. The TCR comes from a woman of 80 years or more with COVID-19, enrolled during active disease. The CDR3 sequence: CASSSGTGAGTEAFF. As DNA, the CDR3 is TGTGCCAGCAGCTCTGGGACAGGGGCGGGCACTGAAGCTTTCTTT.